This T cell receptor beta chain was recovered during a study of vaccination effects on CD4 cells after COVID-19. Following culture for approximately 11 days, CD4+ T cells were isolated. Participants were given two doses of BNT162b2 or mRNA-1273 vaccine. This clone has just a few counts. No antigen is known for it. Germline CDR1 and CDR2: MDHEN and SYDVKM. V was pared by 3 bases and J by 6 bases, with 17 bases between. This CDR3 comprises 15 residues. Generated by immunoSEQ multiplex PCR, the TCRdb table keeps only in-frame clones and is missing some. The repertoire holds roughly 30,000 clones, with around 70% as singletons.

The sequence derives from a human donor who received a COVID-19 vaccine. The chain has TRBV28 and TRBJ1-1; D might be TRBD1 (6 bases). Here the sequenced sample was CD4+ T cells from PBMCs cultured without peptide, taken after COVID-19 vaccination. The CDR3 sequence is CASSLWGRKVAEAFF. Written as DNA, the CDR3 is TGTGCCAGCAGTTTGTGGGGGCGCAAGGTAGCTGAAGCTTTCTTT.